One sample yielded the 13 T cell receptor beta chains listed below, sequenced in a study of identical twins. A single record per CDR3 protein comes from TCRdb applying MiXCR to the 5' RACE reads. The top ten clones hold 0.52% of a sample with approximately 470,000 distinct CDR3 sequences, 11% to 15% of them seen once. The sample was also reused in another study, on yellow fever vaccine responses in identical twins.

Sequencing was done on a sample of CD4+ T cells sorted from blood. The source of these receptors is a woman aged 18-29 years in good health.

This clonotype was observed a handful of times. V usage is TRBV19 and J usage is TRBJ2-4; 7 bases are shared with TRBD2. The CDR3 contains 14 residues. V dropped 7 bases and J dropped 7; count of bases not matched to a gene: 10. Germline CDR1 reads LNHDA; CDR2 reads SQIVND (reference sequence). For the CDR3, the DNA is TGTGCCAGTAACTCGGGGGGAGCGAAGAACATTCAGTACTTC. This translates into CASNSGGAKNIQYF.

This clonotype occurred a few times. Here the CDR3 reads CSAIRSSGISTDTQYF. Here the CDR3 DNA reads TGCAGCGCAATTCGATCTAGCGGAATTAGCACAGATACGCAGTATTTT. The chain carries TRBV20-1 and TRBJ2-3, with 7 bases aligning to TRBD2. This CDR3 comprises 16 residues. Germline V CDR1 and CDR2: DFQATT, SNEGSKA (reference sequence).

In its sample, this clonotype was seen a few times. The CDR3 DNA sequence: TGTGCCATCAGTGGGCCCGTGGGCAATGAGCAGTTCTTC. It translates to CAISGPVGNEQFF. The V call is TRBV10-3, the J call TRBJ2-1; no reliable D call. The germline gives CDR1 ENHRY, CDR2 SYGVKD. V dropped 4 bases and J dropped 6 bases, with 10 bases sitting between them. The CDR3 is made up of 13 amino acids.

The J gene is TRBJ2-7, the V gene TRBV2; 7 bases agree with TRBD2. Per the germline V gene, CDR1 is SNHLY and CDR2 is FYNNEI. The trim removed 6 bases at V and 1 base at J, leaving 3 bases unmatched. The length of the CDR3 is 13 residues. The CDR3 loop is CASRGGGSYEQYF. The CDR3, as DNA: TGTGCCAGCAGGGGCGGGGGATCCTACGAGCAGTACTTC.

There are a few counts of this clonotype. The V and J genes are TRBV7-8 and TRBJ1-5, with D maybe TRBD1 (6 bases). Germline V lookup: CDR1 SGHVS, CDR2 FQNEAQ. CDR3 size: 15 residues. Trimming pared 5 bases from V and 3 bases from J, leaving 14 bases between. The CDR3 sequence is CASSQLTGSNQPQHF. The CDR3 nucleotides are TGTGCCAGCAGCCAACTTACAGGGTCCAATCAGCCCCAGCATTTT.

The chain couples TRBV4-2 to TRBJ2-7; 10 nucleotides align to TRBD1. Germline CDR1 reads LGHNA; CDR2 reads YNFKEQ. The CDR3 runs to 15 residues. The V and J ends lost 4 bases and 2 bases, in that order; junction bases with no gene match: 5. CDR3 sequence: CASSPGTGATYEQYF. In DNA form, the CDR3 reads TGTGCCAGCAGCCCCGGGACAGGGGCAACCTACGAGCAGTACTTC.

The V call is TRBV7-2, the J call TRBJ2-5, with 7 bases identical to TRBD1. Germline CDR1 reads SGHTA; CDR2 reads FQGNSA. The V segment lost 2 bases and the J segment 0 bases; nucleotides outside the gene matches: 6. The CDR3 covers 16 residues. Here the CDR3 reads CASSLKGQRYQETQYF. CDR3 sequence (DNA): TGTGCCAGCAGCTTAAAGGGACAGAGGTACCAAGAGACCCAGTACTTC.

This clonotype has only one observation. V usage is TRBV6-5 and J usage is TRBJ2-7, with D unresolved. The CDR3 runs to 15 residues. Trimming removed 0 bases from V and 7 bases from J, with 16 bases in between. Germline-derived CDR1 and CDR2 are MNHEY and SVGAGI. The DNA for the CDR3 is TGTGCCAGCAGTTACTCGTACGAGGTCGCGTCAGAGCAGTACTTC. Amino acids: CASSYSYEVASEQYF.

This clonotype has a handful of counts. A read error is possible here, since a much larger clone lies one base away. J is TRBJ2-7 and V is TRBV4-2; D is tentatively TRBD1 or TRBD2 (5 bases each). The germline V gene has CDR1 LGHNA and CDR2 YNFKEQ. The CDR3 totals 14 residues. Between the trimmed V and J ends, which lost 0 bases and 2 bases, there was a span of 8 bases. The CDR3, as DNA: TGTGCCAGCAGCCAAGACGGGACGGCCTACGAGCAGTACTTC. This sequence encodes CASSQDGTAYEQYF.

This clonotype was observed a few times. J is TRBJ2-3 and V is TRBV4-2; D may be TRBD1 or TRBD2 (5 bases each). CDR1 LGHNA and CDR2 YNFKEQ come from the germline V gene. The CDR3 sequence is 20 residues long. The V gene lost 4 bases and the J gene lost 0 bases, with 26 bases spanning the gap. CDR3 sequence (DNA): TGTGCCAGCAGCCGGCCCCTGTTGGCCGGACGGGGCTCTAGCACAGATACGCAGTATTTT. Amino acid sequence: CASSRPLLAGRGSSTDTQYF.

The gene calls are TRBV6-1 and TRBJ1-1; D possibly corresponds to TRBD1 (5 bases). The CDR3 has 14 residues. Germline CDR1 is MNHNS and CDR2 is SASEGT. Trimming left V 7 bases short and J 4 bases short, with 16 bases between. The CDR3 DNA reads TGTGCCAGCAAGGTGCAGGGAGCGGTCACTGAAGCTTTCTTT. Translation: CASKVQGAVTEAFF.

The chain uses TRBV7-8 and TRBJ1-5; the D gene is possibly TRBD1 (6 bases). V dropped 5 bases and J dropped 7 bases, with 27 bases sitting between them. The CDR3 contains 18 residues. The V gene's germline CDR1 is SGHVS and CDR2 FQNEAQ. The CDR3 nucleotides are TGTGCCAGCAGCCCCCATCAATCCGGACAGAGTAAAGTACAGCCCCAGCATTTT. Translation: CASSPHQSGQSKVQPQHF.

This clonotype appeared a few times. This rearrangement joins TRBV28 to TRBJ2-3; TRBD1 matches 10 bases. J gave up 7 bases and V 2 bases, and 6 bases lay outside the gene matches. Per germline, CDR1 MDHEN and CDR2 SYDVKM. CDR3 length: 15 amino acids. The CDR3 bases are TGTGCCAGCAGTTTACCCGGGACAGGGGTAAATACGCAGTATTTT. Residues: CASSLPGTGVNTQYF.